This T cell receptor beta chain stems from a study of PD-1 blockade in mismatch repair-deficient tumors. Study-wide context: All were previously treated, progressing patients with about a dozen mismatch repair-deficient cancer types.

Some clones are missing from TCRdb's copy, which holds only in-frame ones; the method was immunoSEQ multiplex PCR. This sample has 85,000 to 130,000 clones, with 70% to 85% found just once. This CDR3 region has 14 residues. Germline trimming cut 5 bases from V and 9 bases from J; bases unmatched to any gene: 9. The germline V gene has CDR1 SGHTA and CDR2 FQGTGA. With respect to this clone: Its antigen is not identified.

All patients were mismatch repair deficient, assessed by either PCR or immunohistochemistry. TCRs were sequenced from a few patients responding to pembrolizumab. Overall study findings and caveats: Tumor-resident clones, often undetectable pretreatment in blood, expanded then contracted after pembrolizumab.

This clonotype originated in an adult with mismatch repair-deficient cancer. J is TRBJ2-2 and V is TRBV7-3, with 7 bases matching TRBD1. This material consisted of peripheral blood, taken about 33 weeks after starting pembrolizumab. This CDR3 reads CASSTSQGSRELFF. CDR3 bases: TGTGCCAGCAGCACCTCACAGGGGTCCCGGGAGCTGTTTTTT.